The clone carrying this T cell receptor beta chain was observed at least ten times. Its antigen remains unknown. TCRdb passed the multiplex PCR reads through MiXCR, listing each CDR3 protein once. Among 90,000 to 120,000 distinct CDR3 sequences listed, about 20% were seen once. Germline CDR1 is DFQATT and CDR2 is SNEGSKA (reference sequence). Trimming shortened V by 3 bases and J by 3 bases, and 23 bases separated the two germline ends. The CDR3 loop spans 17 amino acids. The lymph nodes were axillary draining lymph nodes from breast cancer patients. This sample was taken from a study of breast tumors, draining lymph nodes, adjacent tissues. Study-wide results and limits: Findings are consistent with lymph node origin and intratumoral expansion of most tumor T cells. Compared with lymph nodes, tumors were less diverse; compared with nontumor tissue, more. Tumor T cell lymph node origin was a supported hypothesis, not proven.

The sequencing input was axillary lymph node tissue. This TCR was recovered from a female donor with breast cancer. Some clones in this sample may be carry-over from other donors' samples. The chain is built from TRBV20-1 and TRBJ1-2; D is uncertain. CDR3 nucleotides: TGCAGTGCTAGGGGATCTTTGTCGTGGACGGCCTACTATGGCTACACCTTC. Translating gives CSARGSLSWTAYYGYTF.